The 27 T cell receptor beta chains below were found in one sample sequenced in a study of radiation and T cells in renal cell carcinoma. Regarding time point: blood 4 weeks post-SBRT, at nephrectomy. The treatment here: 15 Gy SBRT to primary tumor, nephrectomy 4 weeks later. Assay: immunoSEQ multiplex PCR; the TCRdb copy retains only in-frame clones and omits some. The table shows about 76,000 clones, with 80% to 90% occurring only once. Here the sequenced sample was blood, taken from a patient whose treatment included radiotherapy and nephrectomy. The receptors were gathered from a woman aged 70-85 years with renal cell carcinoma.

The rearrangement joins TRBV10-3 to TRBJ2-3; TRBD2 agrees at 8 bases. From germline, CDR1 is ENHRY and CDR2 SYGVKD. CDR3 length: 13 residues. V lost 10 bases, J lost 6 bases, and 9 bases stayed unmatched. CDR3 residues: CATRTSSLDTQYF. The DNA of the CDR3 is TGTGCCACCAGGACTAGCTCGTTGGATACGCAGTATTTT.

The J gene is TRBJ2-3, the V gene TRBV19; D is perhaps TRBD2 (7 bases). Germline assignment: CDR1 LNHDA and CDR2 SQIVND (reference sequence). The CDR3 covers 15 residues. Trimming left V 8 bases short and J 0 bases short, with 15 bases between. The CDR3 coding sequence is TGTGCCAGTCTAGGGGGGGACCCTAGCACAGATACGCAGTATTTT. It specifies CASLGGDPSTDTQYF.

V is TRBV6-6 and J is TRBJ2-5; D is unclear. Trimming shortened V by 6 bases and J by 7 bases, and 9 bases separated the two germline ends. The CDR3 consists of 11 residues. Germline assignment: CDR1 MNHNY and CDR2 SVGAGI (reference sequence). The CDR3 region is CASSPDGTQYF. The CDR3 DNA is TGTGCCAGCAGCCCCGACGGGACCCAGTACTTC.

This chain links TRBV27 with TRBJ2-1; 8 bases agree with TRBD2. In germline, CDR1 is MNHEY, CDR2 SMNVEV (reference sequence). This CDR3 spans 15 amino acids. The ends lost 6 bases at V and 7 bases at J; junction bases unmatched: 11. The CDR3 DNA sequence: TGTGCCAGCAGACCGGGTCCTAGCGGGCTGAATGAGCAGTTCTTC. Translated, it gives CASRPGPSGLNEQFF.

This chain links TRBV27 with TRBJ1-2; D perhaps matches TRBD1 (6 bases). The CDR3 is 16 residues long. V was clipped by 5 bases and J by 5 bases, with 21 bases between them. Germline values: CDR1 MNHEY, CDR2 SMNVEV (reference sequence). CDR3 amino acids: CASSPLDSRTPYGYTF. The CDR3 bases are TGTGCCAGCAGTCCCTTGGACAGCAGAACTCCGTATGGCTACACCTTC.

The genes are TRBV4-3 and TRBJ2-1, with a tentative D call TRBD2 (6 bases). The CDR3 has 17 amino acids. V lost 0 bases and J 0 bases, leaving 12 bases between the germline ends. Per the germline V gene, CDR1 is LGHNA and CDR2 is YSLEER. The CDR3 here is CASSQDLRGSSYNEQFF. In nucleotides, the CDR3 is TGCGCCAGCAGCCAAGACCTACGGGGGAGCTCCTACAATGAGCAGTTCTTC.

This clone was seen more than once but under ten times. V and J are TRBV28 and TRBJ1-1; no reliable D call. V lost 6 bases and J lost 3, with 14 bases in between. Looked up from germline, CDR1 is MDHEN and CDR2 is SYDVKM. The CDR3 contains 14 residues. In DNA form, the CDR3 reads TGTGCCAGCAGCGAAGGCGGGGAGTACACTGAAGCTTTCTTT. This gives the protein CASSEGGEYTEAFF.

The J gene is TRBJ1-2, the V gene TRBV28; no reliable D call. V was clipped by 8 bases and J by 4 bases, with 5 bases between them. CDR3 size: 10 residues. The germline V gene encodes CDR1 MDHEN and CDR2 SYDVKM. The CDR3 region is CASQSYGYTF. The CDR3 DNA sequence: TGTGCCAGCCAGTCCTATGGCTACACCTTC.

The chain employs TRBV29-1 and TRBJ1-2; D might be TRBD1 (5 bases). V lost 3 bases and J lost 4, with 12 bases in between. The V gene's germline CDR1 is SQVTM and CDR2 ANQGSEA. CDR3 length equals 13 residues. The CDR3: CSVEGREGYGYTF. The CDR3 DNA sequence: TGCAGCGTTGAGGGCAGGGAAGGCTATGGCTACACCTTC. Using reference TRBV29-1 and TRBJ1-2 for the parts outside the CDR3, the full variable domain is SAVISQKPSRDICQRGTSLTIQCQVDSQVTMMFWYRQQPGQSLTLIATANQGSEATYESGFVIDKFPISRPNLTFSTLTVSNMSPEDSSIYLCSVEGREGYGYTFGSGTRLTVV.

This clone was picked up one time. The chain recombines TRBV7-6 with TRBJ2-2; TRBD2 might be the D (7 bases). The germline V and J ends were trimmed by 1 base and 6 bases, with 15 bases remaining between them. CDR1 and CDR2 from the germline V gene are SGHVS and FNYEAQ. CDR3 length equals 16 residues. CDR3: CASSLDSGGQSGELFF. In nucleotides, the CDR3 is TGTGCCAGCAGCTTAGATTCCGGGGGGCAGTCCGGGGAGCTGTTTTTT.

This chain connects TRBV4-2 to TRBJ1-5; no clear D. The CDR3 runs to 16 residues. Germline CDR1 LGHNA, CDR2 YNFKEQ. Trimming removed 0 bases at V and 0 bases at J, with 9 bases between. The CDR3 spells CASSQEASLSNQPQHF. The DNA of the CDR3 is TGTGCCAGCAGCCAAGAGGCCTCCCTTAGCAATCAGCCCCAGCATTTT.

The genes are TRBV7-2 and TRBJ2-7; no clear D. Germline V lookup: CDR1 SGHTA, CDR2 FQGNSA. Trimming left V 5 bases short and J 0 bases short, with 5 bases between. CDR3 length equals 12 residues. The CDR3 bases are TGTGCCAGCAGCCAATTCTCCTACGAGCAGTACTTC. Amino acid sequence: CASSQFSYEQYF.

The gene calls are TRBV29-1 and TRBJ2-1; 14 bases match TRBD2. V dropped 7 bases and J dropped 1; count of bases not matched to a gene: 6. The CDR3 consists of 16 residues. Per germline, CDR1 SQVTM and CDR2 ANQGSEA. The CDR3 protein is CSARLAGGPSYNEQFF. CDR3 in DNA: TGCAGCGCACGACTAGCGGGGGGGCCTTCCTACAATGAGCAGTTCTTC.

This rearrangement joins TRBV27 to TRBJ2-5; D gene ambiguous. The germline V gene encodes CDR1 MNHEY and CDR2 SMNVEV (reference sequence). The V gene lost 3 bases and the J gene lost 1 base, with 9 bases spanning the gap. CDR3 length: 14 amino acids. The CDR3 sequence is CASSFGRSQETQYF. The DNA for the CDR3 is TGTGCCAGCAGTTTTGGTAGGAGCCAAGAGACCCAGTACTTC.

This chain connects TRBV11-2 to TRBJ2-3; 7 bases line up with TRBD2. With 5 bases clipped from V and 0 bases from J, the junction kept 8 bases outside the gene matches. This CDR3 has 16 residues. Germline V CDR1 and CDR2: SGHAT, FQNNGV. The CDR3 region has the DNA TGTGCCAGCAGCGACCGCGGGGGAACTAGCACAGATACGCAGTATTTT. Protein sequence: CASSDRGGTSTDTQYF.

The rearrangement uses TRBV28 and TRBJ1-4; 8 positions agree with TRBD1. CDR1 is MDHEN, CDR2 SYDVKM, per germline. The CDR3 runs to 15 residues. V was pared by 5 bases and J by 8 bases, with 10 bases of the junction left unmatched. CDR3 sequence (DNA): TGTGCCAGCAGTCCGCCCGACAGGGGTGGGGAAAAACTGTTTTTT. Protein: CASSPPDRGGEKLFF. Together with reference TRBV28 and TRBJ1-4, the CDR3 gives the full variable domain: DVKVTQSSRYLVKRTGEKVFLECVQDMDHENMFWYRQDPGLGLRLIYFSYDVKMKEKGDIPEGYSVSREKKERFSLILESASTNQTSMYLCASSPPDRGGEKLFFGSGTQLSVL.

V and J are TRBV30 and TRBJ2-5; TRBD2 aligns across 8 bases. Germline V gene sequence: CDR1 GTSNPN, CDR2 SVGIG (reference sequence). This CDR3 contains 12 residues. J gave up 4 bases and V 7 bases, and 5 bases lay outside the gene matches. The CDR3 DNA sequence: TGTGCCTCCGGGGGGGTCGGAGAGACCCAGTACTTC. Its protein product is CASGGVGETQYF.

This sequence joins TRBV6-6 and TRBJ1-2; 9 bases align to TRBD1. Trimming at V came to 6 bases and at J to 3 bases, leaving 5 bases not matched to a gene. The CDR3 has 14 residues. CDR1 and CDR2 from the germline V gene are MNHNY and SVGAGI (reference sequence). CDR3 sequence reads: CASRRGTGYYGYTF. In DNA form, the CDR3 reads TGTGCCAGCAGGCGCGGGACAGGGTACTATGGCTACACCTTC.

This rearrangement joins TRBV5-1 to TRBJ2-2; the D is unclear. CDR1 is SGHRS and CDR2 is YFSETQ in the germline V gene. With 0 bases removed from V and 1 base from J, the gap between germline ends came to 4 bases. The CDR3 has 14 amino acids. This chain's CDR3 is CASSLAGNTGELFF. For the CDR3, the DNA is TGCGCCAGCAGCTTGGCGGGGAACACCGGGGAGCTGTTTTTT.

The chain recombines TRBV19 with TRBJ1-5, with D maybe TRBD1 (5 bases). Germline loops: CDR1 LNHDA, CDR2 SQIVND (reference sequence). With 3 bases removed from V and 5 bases from J, the gap between germline ends came to 11 bases. This CDR3 contains 14 residues. The CDR3 nucleotides read TGTGCCAGTAGTATGGATGGAGGGGATCAGCCCCAGCATTTT. Its translation is CASSMDGGDQPQHF.

The chain is built from TRBV30 and TRBJ2-5, with 12 bases matching TRBD2. Trimming took 5 bases from V and 3 from J; bases not matched to a gene: 7. The germline gives CDR1 GTSNPN, CDR2 SVGIG (reference sequence). There are 15 residues in the CDR3. The CDR3 DNA reads TGTGCCTGGTCTAGCGGGGGGGCAATAAAAGAGACCCAGTACTTC. This translates into CAWSSGGAIKETQYF.

The V gene is TRBV5-1, the J gene TRBJ1-2; TRBD1 agrees at 8 bases. Losses at the gene ends were 1 base for V and 3 bases for J; bases not matched to a gene: 2. This CDR3 is built from 14 residues. In germline, CDR1 is SGHRS, CDR2 YFSETQ. CDR3 DNA sequence: TGCGCCAGCAGCTTGTCAGGGGGCGACTATGGCTACACCTTC. Residues: CASSLSGGDYGYTF.

V is TRBV5-4 and J is TRBJ2-5, with TRBD2 identical over 7 bases. The V gene's germline CDR1 is SGHNT and CDR2 YYREEE (reference sequence). The CDR3 extends over 14 amino acids. V was clipped by 3 bases and J by 4 bases; unmatched bases: 6. CDR3 region: CASSSRLALETQYF. CDR3 DNA: TGTGCCAGCAGCTCACGACTAGCCTTAGAGACCCAGTACTTC.

This chain joins TRBV4-1 and TRBJ2-2, with D unclear. Looked up from germline, CDR1 is MGHRA and CDR2 is YSYEKL. Trimming removed 2 bases at V and 0 bases at J, with 10 bases between. This CDR3 is 16 amino acids long. CDR3 DNA: TGCGCCAGCAGCCAAAACGATGCGCCGAACACCGGGGAGCTGTTTTTT. This translates into CASSQNDAPNTGELFF.

The CDR3 coding sequence is TGTGCCAGCAGCTATCTAGCGGGGGGCACAGATACGCAGTATTTT. Protein: CASSYLAGGTDTQYF. The V call is TRBV11-2, the J call TRBJ2-3, with 10 bases identical to TRBD2. Unmatched junction bases numbered 2, after V lost 4 bases and J lost 1 base. The germline V gene has CDR1 SGHAT and CDR2 FQNNGV. The length of the CDR3 is 15 residues. The full variable domain, with the rest looked up from reference TRBV11-2 and TRBJ2-3, is EAGVAQSPRYKIIEKRQSVAFWCNPISGHATLYWYQQILGQGPKLLIQFQNNGVVDDSQLPKDRFSAERLKGVDSTLKIQPAKLEDSAVYLCASSYLAGGTDTQYFGPGTRLTVL.

The chain is built from TRBV12-5 and TRBJ2-2; the match to TRBD1 covers 9 bases. The CDR3 runs 15 residues. V shed 1 base and J 5 bases; nucleotides not matched to a gene: 2. Germline lookup yields CDR1 LGHNT and CDR2 FRNRAP. The CDR3 DNA reads as TGTGCTAGTGGTTTGGGCGGGACAGGGACCGGGGAGCTGTTTTTT. Protein sequence: CASGLGGTGTGELFF.

The chain is built from TRBV5-1 and TRBJ1-2; TRBD1 matches 9 bases. Germline assignment: CDR1 SGHRS and CDR2 YFSETQ. The CDR3 runs 14 residues. Trimming at V came to 3 bases and at J to 4 bases, leaving 4 bases not matched to a gene. The CDR3 here is CASSWGQGSYGYTF. The CDR3 DNA follows: TGCGCCAGCAGCTGGGGACAGGGATCCTATGGCTACACCTTC.